Listed below are T cell receptor beta chains from one sample, sequenced in a study of blood T cells in healthy people across ages. From the 5' RACE reads, TCRdb called clonotypes with MiXCR, one entry per CDR3 protein. The profile shows 1.5 million to 2 million distinct CDR3 sequences, roughly 52% of them singletons. Sequenced material: blood. The origin of the receptors is a woman in her thirties or forties in good health. CDR3s include the opening cysteine and the closing phenylalanine or tryptophan. Each record gives: V gene, J gene, clone size, D gene, CDR3 protein, CDR3 DNA. The D gene is left open where the match is weak. Size is stated for part of the rows, as once, few or many counts, or as a class when the clone is expanded.

V: TRBV15; J: TRBJ2-7; size: -; D: -; CDR3: CATSREATYEQYF; DNA: TGTGCCACCAGCAGAGAGGCTACCTACGAGCAGTACTTC
V: TRBV27; J: TRBJ2-4; size: few; D: -; CDR3: CASSFTAKNIQYF; DNA: TGTGCCAGCAGTTTTACTGCCAAAAACATTCAGTACTTC
V: TRBV24-1; J: TRBJ2-1; size: -; D: TRBD2; CDR3: CATSVGGSNNEQFF; DNA: TGTGCCACCAGTGTGGGGGGGTCGAACAATGAGCAGTTCTTC
V: TRBV5-6; J: TRBJ2-5; size: once; D: -; CDR3: CASSLLGGAGAETQYF; DNA: TGTGCCAGCAGCTTGTTGGGCGGCGCGGGGGCCGAGACCCAGTACTTC
V: TRBV25-1; J: TRBJ2-1; size: once; D: TRBD1; CDR3: CASSEKDRGPYNEQFF; DNA: TGTGCCAGCAGTGAGAAGGACAGGGGACCCTACAATGAGCAGTTCTTC
V: TRBV7-9; J: TRBJ2-5; size: once; D: -; CDR3: CASSLRDPPDRQETQYF; DNA: TGTGCCAGCAGCCTTAGGGATCCCCCTGACAGGCAAGAGACCCAGTACTTC
V: TRBV6-1; J: TRBJ2-3; size: once; D: TRBD1; CDR3: CASSDDRDRTDTQYF; DNA: TGTGCCAGCAGTGACGACAGGGATCGCACAGATACGCAGTATTTT
V: TRBV7-2; J: TRBJ2-3; size: few; D: TRBD2; CDR3: CASSLYLAGDLRDTQYF; DNA: TGTGCCAGCAGCTTATACCTAGCGGGGGATCTCAGAGATACGCAGTATTTT
V: TRBV4-3; J: TRBJ1-2; size: -; D: TRBD1; CDR3: CASSLTGGVEGYTF; DNA: TGCGCCAGCAGTCTTACAGGGGGGGTGGAGGGCTACACCTTC
V: TRBV6-2/TRBV6-3; J: TRBJ2-1; size: once; D: TRBD1; CDR3: CASSYDRDTNEQFF; DNA: TGTGCCAGCAGTTACGACAGGGATACAAATGAGCAGTTCTTC
V: TRBV9; J: TRBJ1-2; size: few; D: -; CDR3: CASSAGEGAMYGYTF; DNA: TGTGCCAGCAGCGCGGGGGAGGGCGCGATGTATGGCTACACCTTC
V: TRBV6-6; J: TRBJ2-7; size: -; D: -; CDR3: CASGTLKNEQYF; DNA: TGTGCCAGCGGGACTCTTAAGAACGAGCAGTACTTC
V: TRBV20-1; J: TRBJ2-6; size: -; D: TRBD1; CDR3: CSASRDRGFRANVLTF; DNA: TGCAGTGCTAGCCGGGACAGGGGGTTTAGGGCCAACGTCCTGACTTTC
V: TRBV20-1; J: TRBJ2-4; size: -; D: TRBD2; CDR3: CSARDGGTSSLEQYF; DNA: TGCAGTGCTAGAGACGGGGGGACTAGCTCTCTAGAGCAGTACTTC
V: TRBV6-5; J: TRBJ1-5; size: -; D: TRBD1; CDR3: CASRPTGGNNQPQHF; DNA: TGTGCCAGCAGGCCGACAGGGGGGAACAATCAGCCCCAGCATTTT
V: TRBV7-8; J: TRBJ2-7; size: -; D: TRBD1; CDR3: CASSEDRGPSYEQYF; DNA: TGTGCCAGCAGCGAAGACAGGGGCCCTTCCTACGAGCAGTACTTC
V: TRBV20-1; J: TRBJ2-5; size: -; D: -; CDR3: CSAGGGTGQETQYF; DNA: TGCAGTGCTGGAGGCGGGACGGGCCAAGAGACCCAGTACTTC
V: TRBV11-2; J: TRBJ2-4; size: few; D: -; CDR3: CASSPQRGRNIQYF; DNA: TGTGCCAGCAGCCCACAGAGGGGTAGGAACATTCAGTACTTC
V: TRBV2; J: TRBJ2-1; size: few; D: -; CDR3: CASREPGTGHTGEQFF; DNA: TGTGCCAGCAGAGAACCCGGGACTGGGCATACGGGAGAGCAGTTCTTC
V: TRBV25-1; J: TRBJ2-1; size: once; D: TRBD2; CDR3: CASSSRRGRVSDEQFF; DNA: TGTGCCAGCAGTTCCCGGCGCGGGAGGGTTAGCGATGAGCAGTTCTTC
V: TRBV12-3/TRBV12-4; J: TRBJ2-5; size: few; D: -; CDR3: CASNGDGETQYF; DNA: TGTGCCAGCAACGGGGATGGGGAGACCCAGTACTTC
V: TRBV20-1; J: TRBJ2-5; size: -; D: TRBD1; CDR3: CSAVPGQEGETQYF; DNA: TGCAGTGCCGTTCCGGGACAGGAGGGAGAGACCCAGTACTTC
V: TRBV7-2; J: TRBJ2-1; size: -; D: TRBD1; CDR3: CASSLSQGPVNEQFF; DNA: TGTGCCAGCAGCTTATCACAGGGGCCCGTCAATGAGCAGTTCTTC
V: TRBV21-1; J: TRBJ2-5; size: few; D: -; CDR3: CASSKGGKQETQYF; DNA: TGTGCCAGCAGCAAAGGGGGCAAGCAAGAGACCCAGTACTTC
V: TRBV12-5; J: TRBJ1-2; size: few; D: -; CDR3: CASGGGTQDRQRGYTF; DNA: TGTGCTAGTGGAGGGGGGACGCAAGACCGACAACGTGGCTACACCTTC
V: TRBV9; J: TRBJ2-7; size: few; D: -; CDR3: CASSVASRTYEQYF; DNA: TGTGCCAGCAGCGTAGCCAGCAGGACCTACGAGCAGTACTTC
V: TRBV5-5; J: TRBJ2-3; size: few; D: TRBD2; CDR3: CASSSLLTSGASDTQYF; DNA: TGTGCCAGCAGCTCCTTACTGACTAGCGGGGCTTCAGATACGCAGTATTTT
V: TRBV27; J: TRBJ1-2; size: few; D: -; CDR3: CASSITGQSYGYTF; DNA: TGTGCCAGCAGTATCACAGGGCAGAGCTATGGCTACACCTTC
V: TRBV7-9; J: TRBJ2-7; size: -; D: -; CDR3: CASEDSESSYEQYF; DNA: TGTGCCAGCGAGGACTCTGAGAGCTCCTACGAGCAGTACTTC
V: TRBV6-2/TRBV6-3; J: TRBJ1-5; size: -; D: TRBD1; CDR3: CASRGDQGAQPQHF; DNA: TGTGCCAGCAGAGGGGACCAGGGGGCTCAGCCCCAGCATTTT
V: TRBV4-1; J: TRBJ2-1; size: few; D: TRBD2; CDR3: CASSQEQRGGGDEQFF; DNA: TGCGCCAGCAGCCAAGAGCAGCGGGGCGGTGGCGATGAGCAGTTCTTC
V: TRBV20-1; J: TRBJ2-3; size: few; D: -; CDR3: CSARSGLSTDTQYF; DNA: TGCAGTGCTAGATCAGGACTATCAACAGATACGCAGTATTTT
V: TRBV7-8; J: TRBJ2-7; size: few; D: -; CDR3: CASSSPTAYEQYF; DNA: TGTGCCAGCAGCTCCCCGACAGCCTACGAGCAGTACTTC
V: TRBV2; J: TRBJ2-3; size: -; D: TRBD1; CDR3: CASSSSGTGWDTQYF; DNA: TGTGCCAGCAGTAGTTCCGGGACAGGGTGGGATACGCAGTATTTT
V: TRBV9; J: TRBJ2-7; size: few; D: TRBD1; CDR3: CASSHGTGPYEQYF; DNA: TGTGCCAGCAGCCACGGGACAGGGCCCTACGAGCAGTACTTC
V: TRBV4-3; J: TRBJ2-3; size: once; D: -; CDR3: CASRAGDGALLSTDTQYF; DNA: TGCGCCAGCCGCGCTGGGGACGGAGCTCTTTTGAGCACAGATACGCAGTATTTT
V: TRBV6-5; J: TRBJ1-1; size: -; D: TRBD1; CDR3: CASSYWRTGVLNTEAFF; DNA: TGTGCCAGCAGTTACTGGAGGACAGGGGTATTGAACACTGAAGCTTTCTTT
V: TRBV12-3/TRBV12-4; J: TRBJ2-3; size: few; D: -; CDR3: CASGRGDADTQYF; DNA: TGTGCCAGCGGCAGGGGGGACGCAGATACGCAGTATTTT
V: TRBV6-1; J: TRBJ2-3; size: -; D: TRBD2; CDR3: CASSTRTSGAFTDTQYF; DNA: TGTGCCAGCAGTACCCGGACTAGCGGGGCCTTCACAGATACGCAGTATTTT
V: TRBV6-6; J: TRBJ2-5; size: -; D: TRBD1; CDR3: CASSTDRGFNEQYF; DNA: TGTGCCAGCAGCACGGACAGGGGTTTCAATGAGCAGTACTTC
V: TRBV28; J: TRBJ2-7; size: -; D: -; CDR3: CAGGAGVSEQYF; DNA: TGTGCCGGGGGGGCAGGGGTAAGCGAGCAGTACTTC
V: TRBV12-3/TRBV12-4; J: TRBJ2-5; size: -; D: -; CDR3: CASSWGMGGETQYF; DNA: TGTGCCAGCAGCTGGGGTATGGGCGGAGAGACCCAGTACTTC
V: TRBV4-3; J: TRBJ2-3; size: few; D: TRBD2; CDR3: CASSQDNGGARRDTQYF; DNA: TGCGCCAGCAGCCAAGATAACGGGGGGGCTCGCAGAGATACGCAGTATTTT
V: TRBV13; J: TRBJ1-2; size: -; D: -; CDR3: CASTQGRGDGYTF; DNA: TGTGCCAGCACCCAAGGAAGGGGGGATGGCTACACCTTC
V: TRBV7-2; J: TRBJ2-5; size: -; D: -; CDR3: CASTVDGGVREQYF; DNA: TGTGCCAGCACCGTGGACGGGGGTGTGAGGGAGCAGTACTTC
V: TRBV29-1; J: TRBJ2-1; size: -; D: TRBD1; CDR3: CSVSARGTGGFNEQFF; DNA: TGCAGCGTGTCAGCTCGGGGGACAGGGGGCTTCAATGAGCAGTTCTTC
V: TRBV28; J: TRBJ2-1; size: -; D: -; CDR3: CASSVSRQGLNEQFF; DNA: TGTGCCAGCAGTGTGTCGAGACAGGGACTCAATGAGCAGTTCTTC
V: TRBV5-1; J: TRBJ2-1; size: few; D: TRBD2; CDR3: CASSLGSSGGDNEQFF; DNA: TGCGCCAGCAGCTTGGGGTCTAGCGGGGGGGACAATGAGCAGTTCTTC
V: TRBV12-3/TRBV12-4; J: TRBJ1-2; size: few; D: TRBD1; CDR3: CASTPDRGDYGYTF; DNA: TGTGCCAGCACCCCGGACAGGGGGGACTATGGCTACACCTTC
V: TRBV18; J: TRBJ2-1; size: -; D: TRBD1; CDR3: CASSPGQGINEQFF; DNA: TGTGCCAGCTCACCGGGACAGGGGATAAATGAGCAGTTCTTC
V: TRBV10-3; J: TRBJ2-3; size: few; D: -; CDR3: CAISGDQRGPDTQYF; DNA: TGTGCCATCAGTGGGGATCAGAGGGGCCCAGATACGCAGTATTTT
V: TRBV6-6; J: TRBJ1-2; size: few; D: TRBD1; CDR3: CASSYRSRGQYGYTF; DNA: TGTGCCAGCAGTTACCGAAGCAGGGGGCAATATGGCTACACCTTC